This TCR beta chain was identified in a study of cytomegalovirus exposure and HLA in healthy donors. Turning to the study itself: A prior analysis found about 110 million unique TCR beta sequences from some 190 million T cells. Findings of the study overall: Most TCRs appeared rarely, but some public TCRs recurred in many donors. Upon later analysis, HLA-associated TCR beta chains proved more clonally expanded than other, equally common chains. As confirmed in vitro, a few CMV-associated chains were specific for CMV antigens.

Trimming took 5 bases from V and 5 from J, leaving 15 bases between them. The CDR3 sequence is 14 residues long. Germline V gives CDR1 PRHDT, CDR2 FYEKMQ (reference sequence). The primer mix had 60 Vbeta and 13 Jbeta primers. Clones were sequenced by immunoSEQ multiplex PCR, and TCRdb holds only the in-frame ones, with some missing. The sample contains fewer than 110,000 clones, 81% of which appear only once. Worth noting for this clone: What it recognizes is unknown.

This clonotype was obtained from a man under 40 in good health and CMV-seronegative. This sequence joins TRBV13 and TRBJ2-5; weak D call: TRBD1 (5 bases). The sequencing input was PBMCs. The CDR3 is CASSAWGPEETQYF. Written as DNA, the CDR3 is TGTGCCAGCAGCGCTTGGGGCCCTGAGGAGACCCAGTACTTC.